Presented here are 29 T cell receptor beta chains from one specimen sequenced in a study of cytomegalovirus exposure and HLA in healthy donors (dated by TCRdb to about 2017). Libraries were made using the immunoSEQ multiplex PCR assay. TCRdb holds this immuneACCESS table with in-frame rearrangements only. Some clones are missing; in checked studies, unresolved V genes explain under half, and the rest has no known cause. This sample gives fewer than 200,000 clones in total; roughly 96% of them show up just once. The top ten constitute approximately 1% of the sample. Material for sequencing was PBMCs. These receptors were taken from a woman aged 18-30 years in good health and CMV-seronegative.

The chain uses TRBV4-3 and TRBJ1-2; D gene unclear. Germline values: CDR1 LGHNA, CDR2 YSLEER. Trimming took off 1 base at V and 4 bases at J, with 13 bases between the two ends. CDR3 size: 15 residues. CDR3 sequence: CASSQVAGTSYGYTF. CDR3 sequence (DNA): TGCGCCAGCAGCCAAGTGGCAGGCACTTCCTATGGCTACACCTTC.

The chain couples TRBV4-1 to TRBJ2-7; D possibly corresponds to TRBD1 (6 bases). Germline lookup yields CDR1 MGHRA and CDR2 YSYEKL. There are 15 residues in the CDR3. The V end lost 1 base, the J end lost 2 bases, and 12 bases lay between the germline ends. CDR3 nucleotides: TGCGCCAGCAGCCAAGTCGTGGGGGCCGCCTACGAGCAGTACTTC. This gives the protein CASSQVVGAAYEQYF.

This rearrangement joins TRBV18 to TRBJ2-5, with D possibly matching TRBD1 (6 bases). CDR3 length equals 15 residues. Germline CDR1 reads KGHSH; CDR2 reads LQKENI. V was clipped by 6 bases and J by 4 bases, with 18 bases between them. The CDR3 sequence is CASSPYGQTGETQYF. For the CDR3, the DNA is TGTGCCAGCTCCCCTTACGGACAGACGGGAGAGACCCAGTACTTC.

This chain joins TRBV6-6 and TRBJ2-2, with 11 bases matching TRBD2. Germline V gives CDR1 MNHNY, CDR2 SVGAGI (reference sequence). This CDR3 has 16 amino acids. V lost 4 bases, J lost 6 bases, and 7 bases stayed unmatched. This CDR3 reads CASSLAGGQVAGELFF. The DNA of the CDR3 is TGTGCCAGCAGTTTAGCGGGGGGGCAAGTGGCCGGGGAGCTGTTTTTT.

V is TRBV11-2 and J is TRBJ1-3; 8 bases agree with TRBD1. This CDR3 is 14 amino acids long. The V gene end was trimmed by 6 bases and the J gene end by 2 bases; junction bases not matched to a gene: 3. Per germline, CDR1 SGHAT and CDR2 FQNNGV. The CDR3 protein is CASRSTGAGNTIYF. The CDR3 DNA sequence: TGTGCCAGCAGATCGACAGGGGCTGGAAACACCATATATTTT.

This chain links TRBV13 with TRBJ1-2, with D tentatively TRBD1 (6 bases). The CDR3 covers 14 residues. The germline V and J ends were trimmed by 5 bases and 3 bases, with 13 bases remaining between them. From germline, CDR1 is PRHDT and CDR2 FYEKMQ (reference sequence). The CDR3 DNA follows: TGTGCCAGCAGCGGCTCGACAGGATACTATGGCTACACCTTC. Amino acids: CASSGSTGYYGYTF.

The chain joins TRBV18 to TRBJ2-1, with 11 nucleotides matching TRBD1. Trimming took 3 bases from V and 6 from J; bases not matched to a gene: 1. The CDR3 has 14 amino acids. In germline, CDR1 is KGHSH, CDR2 LQKENI. CDR3 loop: CASSPGQGGNEQFF. CDR3 nucleotides: TGTGCCAGCTCACCGGGACAGGGGGGCAATGAGCAGTTCTTC.

In this sample, this clone turned up once. The junction differs from germline at one of its ends, possibly a read error. V usage is TRBV7-2 and J usage is TRBJ2-3; 10 positions agree with TRBD2. Germline V gene data show CDR1 as SGHTA and CDR2 as FQGNSA. The CDR3 totals 11 residues. The CDR3: CASSLASGGTF. The CDR3, as DNA: TGTGCCAGCAGCTTGGCTAGCGGGGGCACTTTT.

This chain uses TRBV5-1 with TRBJ2-5; perhaps TRBD2 as D (6 bases). This CDR3 has 14 residues. V was pared by 1 base and J by 5 bases, with 12 bases between. CDR1 is SGHRS and CDR2 is YFSETQ in the germline V gene. CDR3 nucleotides: TGCGCCAGCAGCTTGTTGCGGGGATCGGAGACCCAGTACTTC. Translation gives CASSLLRGSETQYF.

The chain recombines TRBV4-3 with TRBJ2-7; possible D gene TRBD1, 6 bases. V was clipped by 4 bases and J by 3 bases, with 16 bases between them. Germline V gives CDR1 LGHNA, CDR2 YSLEER. The CDR3 has 15 amino acids. In nucleotides, the CDR3 is TGCGCCAGCAGCCTTGCCTATTCGACAGGCTACGAGCAGTACTTC. Amino acid sequence: CASSLAYSTGYEQYF.

The chain joins TRBV9 to TRBJ2-3; TRBD2 matches 8 bases. CDR3 length: 16 amino acids. Germline V CDR1 and CDR2: SGDLS, YYNGEE. The V gene end was trimmed by 0 bases and the J gene end by 2 bases; junction bases not matched to a gene: 5. The CDR3 nucleotides read TGTGCCAGCAGCGTAGAGGCAGGACTAGCCACAGATACGCAGTATTTT. Encoded protein: CASSVEAGLATDTQYF.

The chain combines TRBV9 with TRBJ1-6; D may be TRBD1 (6 bases). Looked up from germline, CDR1 is SGDLS and CDR2 is YYNGEE. The CDR3 totals 16 residues. Trimming shortened V by 5 bases and J by 6 bases, and 18 bases separated the two germline ends. The CDR3 sequence: CASSVSSGDSNSPLHF. DNA for the CDR3: TGTGCCAGCAGTGTATCATCAGGGGATAGTAATTCACCCCTCCACTTT. The full variable domain, rest sourced from reference TRBV9 and TRBJ1-6, is DSGVTQTPKHLITATGQRVTLRCSPRSGDLSVYWYQQSLDQGLQFLIQYYNGEERAKGNILERFSAQQFPDLHSELNLSSLELGDSALYFCASSVSSGDSNSPLHFGNGTRLTVT.

For this clone: The junction does not match germline at one end; this may be a read error. The CDR3 protein is CASSQEGTDLPNFF. In nucleotides, the CDR3 is TGCGCCAGCAGCCAAGAAGGTACAGACCTTCCCAATTTCTTC. The chain links TRBV4-1 to TRBJ1-2, with unresolved D. The length of the CDR3 is 14 residues. CDR1 MGHRA and CDR2 YSYEKL come from the germline V gene.

The V and J genes are TRBV5-6 and TRBJ1-3, with D possibly being TRBD1 (6 bases). The germline V gene encodes CDR1 SGHDT and CDR2 YYEEEE. The CDR3 consists of 17 residues. Trimming stripped 1 base from V and 4 bases from J, with 18 bases between. The CDR3 DNA reads as TGTGCCAGCAGCTTGTGGTTACAGGGTCTTATAGGAAACACCATATATTTT. Its translation is CASSLWLQGLIGNTIYF.

The rearrangement uses TRBV5-4 and TRBJ1-2, with 7 bases aligning to TRBD1. Germline assignment: CDR1 SGHNT and CDR2 YYREEE (reference sequence). The CDR3 consists of 14 residues. Trimming removed 4 bases from V and 6 bases from J; junction bases left unmatched: 9. The CDR3 region has the DNA TGTGCCAGCAGCCAGGGACAGCGCCCCGATGGCTACACCTTC. Residues: CASSQGQRPDGYTF.

The chain recombines TRBV7-2 with TRBJ2-3; 12 positions match TRBD1. From germline, CDR1 is SGHTA and CDR2 FQGNSA. The V and J ends lost 5 bases and 7 bases, in that order; junction bases with no gene match: 16. This CDR3 region has 18 residues. The CDR3 here is CASSTLTSRDRGHNTQYF. The CDR3 region has the DNA TGTGCCAGCAGCACACTAACCTCCCGGGACAGGGGGCATAATACGCAGTATTTT.

The V and J genes are TRBV15 and TRBJ2-2, with D perhaps matching TRBD1 (5 bases). Germline lookup yields CDR1 LNHNV and CDR2 YYDKDF (reference sequence). The CDR3 length is 17 residues. The ends were cut back, 4 bases at V and 3 bases at J, with 18 bases in the middle. CDR3 sequence: CATSTQKWGSDTGELFF. In DNA, the CDR3 is TGTGCCACCAGCACTCAAAAGTGGGGCAGCGACACCGGGGAGCTGTTTTTT.

The chain is built from TRBV16 and TRBJ2-3; maybe TRBD2 (6 bases). There are 16 residues in the CDR3. Trimming removed 4 bases from V and 1 base from J, with 15 bases in between. The germline CDR1 and CDR2 sequences are KGHSY and FQNENV. CDR3 region: CASSRPGGDGTDTQYF. For the CDR3, the DNA is TGTGCCAGCAGCCGCCCTGGCGGGGATGGCACAGATACGCAGTATTTT.

The chain employs TRBV9 and TRBJ2-3; 10 bases fit TRBD2. This CDR3 is built from 16 residues. The ends lost 0 bases at V and 3 bases at J; junction bases unmatched: 4. Per germline, CDR1 SGDLS and CDR2 YYNGEE. For the CDR3, the DNA is TGTGCCAGCAGCGTAGCTCTAGCGGGGGAAACAGATACGCAGTATTTT. This codes for CASSVALAGETDTQYF.

The V and J genes are TRBV5-6 and TRBJ2-7; the match to TRBD2 covers 7 bases. From germline, CDR1 is SGHDT and CDR2 YYEEEE. With 2 bases clipped from V and 6 bases from J, the junction kept 5 bases outside the gene matches. The CDR3 runs 13 residues. The CDR3 region is CASSLGPGGEQYF. The CDR3, as DNA: TGTGCCAGCAGCTTAGGACCGGGGGGCGAGCAGTACTTC.

V is TRBV6-6 and J is TRBJ1-2; 7 bases map to TRBD1. This CDR3 comprises 16 residues. Germline V lookup: CDR1 MNHNY, CDR2 SVGAGI (reference sequence). V trimming: 5 bases; J trimming: 4 bases; junction bases outside the gene matches: 13. The CDR3 region has the DNA TGTGCCAGCAGTCTCCGGGACAGCACTATTGGCTATGGCTACACCTTC. This gives the protein CASSLRDSTIGYGYTF.

The J gene is TRBJ2-1, the V gene TRBV4-3; 11 bases map to TRBD1. Germline CDR1 is LGHNA and CDR2 is YSLEER. There are 16 residues in the CDR3. The V and J ends lost 4 bases and 6 bases, in that order; junction bases with no gene match: 8. DNA for the CDR3: TGCGCCAGCAGCCGCACCGGGACAGGGGGTGCCAATGAGCAGTTCTTC. It yields the protein CASSRTGTGGANEQFF.

The rearrangement links TRBV4-1 to TRBJ1-2, with D hard to call. Germline CDR1 and CDR2: MGHRA and YSYEKL. CDR3 length equals 13 residues. Trimming pared 2 bases from V and 4 bases from J, leaving 8 bases between. The CDR3 DNA is TGCGCCAGCAGCCAACTAAGTTCCTATGGCTACACCTTC. Protein: CASSQLSSYGYTF.

This chain connects TRBV7-9 to TRBJ1-6; TRBD1 is a possible D gene (6 bases). Germline V lookup: CDR1 SEHNR, CDR2 FQNEAQ (reference sequence). This CDR3 is 15 amino acids long. The germline V and J ends were trimmed by 2 bases and 6 bases, with 11 bases remaining between them. The CDR3: CASSLTGSSNSPLHF. The CDR3 region has the DNA TGTGCCAGCAGCTTAACAGGGAGTAGTAATTCACCCCTCCACTTT. The complete variable domain, with remaining parts taken from reference TRBV7-9 and TRBJ1-6, reads DTGVSQNPRHKITKRGQNVTFRCDPISEHNRLYWYRQTLGQGPEFLTYFQNEAQLEKSRLLSDRFSAERPKGSFSTLEIQRTEQGDSAMYLCASSLTGSSNSPLHFGNGTRLTVT.

The chain uses TRBV6-6 and TRBJ2-1; 13 positions agree with TRBD2. This CDR3 is 14 amino acids long. The V segment lost 7 bases and the J segment 6 bases; nucleotides outside the gene matches: 3. Per germline, CDR1 MNHNY and CDR2 SVGAGI (reference sequence). CDR3 amino acids: CASTRTSGGNEQFF. Here the CDR3 DNA reads TGTGCCAGCACTCGGACTAGCGGGGGCAATGAGCAGTTCTTC.

The chain couples TRBV4-2 to TRBJ1-1; 11 bases agree with TRBD1. CDR1 and CDR2 from the germline V gene are LGHNA and YNFKEQ. The CDR3 consists of 13 residues. V lost 1 base and J lost 8; bases outside the gene matches: 0. CDR3 sequence (DNA): TGTGCCAGCAGCCAAGGGACAGGGGGCGAAGCTTTCTTT. The encoded protein is CASSQGTGGEAFF.

The gene calls are TRBV5-6 and TRBJ1-1; no definite D call. CDR1 is SGHDT, CDR2 YYEEEE, per germline. The CDR3 spans 13 residues. V shed 0 bases and J shed 6 bases, with 9 bases lying between them. The DNA for the CDR3 is TGTGCCAGCAGCTTGGTTGCGGGTTCTGAAGCTTTCTTT. Residues: CASSLVAGSEAFF. Using reference TRBV5-6 and TRBJ1-1 for the parts outside the CDR3, the full variable domain is DAGVTQSPTHLIKTRGQQVTLRCSPKSGHDTVSWYQQALGQGPQFIFQYYEEEERQRGNFPDRFSGHQFPNYSSELNVNALLLGDSALYLCASSLVAGSEAFFGQGTRLTVV.

The rearrangement uses TRBV5-8 and TRBJ2-7, with 8 bases that match TRBD1. CDR1 and CDR2 (germline): SGHTS, YDEGEE. CDR3 length: 15 amino acids. The J segment lost 2 bases and the V segment lost 4 bases, leaving 8 bases of the junction unmatched. The CDR3 DNA is TGTGCCAGCAGCCCCGAACAGGGGGTCCCCTACGAGCAGTACTTC. Translation: CASSPEQGVPYEQYF.

The rearrangement joins TRBV19 to TRBJ1-5; D perhaps matches TRBD1 (6 bases). Trimming pared 2 bases from V and 9 bases from J, leaving 20 bases between. From germline, CDR1 is LNHDA and CDR2 SQIVND (reference sequence). The CDR3 consists of 16 residues. The CDR3 DNA is TGTGCCAGTAGTATACTAGGACAGCCGACCCCGGGGCCCCAGCATTTT. As protein: CASSILGQPTPGPQHF. Variable domain in full (rest from reference TRBV19 and TRBJ1-5): DGGITQSPKYLFRKEGQNVTLSCEQNLNHDAMYWYRQDPGQGLRLIYYSQIVNDFQKGDIAEGYSVSREKKESFPLTVTSAQKNPTAFYLCASSILGQPTPGPQHFGDGTRLSIL.